These T cell receptor beta chains were read from a single sample in a study of cytomegalovirus exposure and HLA in healthy donors. TCRdb's copy holds only in-frame clones and misses some; the assay was immunoSEQ multiplex PCR. The profile shows some 250,000 clones, around 86% of them singletons. Sequenced: PBMCs. The receptors originated from a young woman in good health and CMV-seropositive. CDR3s include the opening cysteine and the closing phenylalanine or tryptophan. The D gene is left open where the match is weak. Some rows have no size entry. The others give once, few or many, or a class for an expanded clone.

>NA|TRBJ2-3|TRBD2|TRBV4-2
TGTGCCAGCAGCCAAGTGGCTAGCGGAGGCACAGATACGCAGTATTTT
CASSQVASGGTDTQYF
>NA|TRBJ1-2|NA|TRBV27
TGTGCCAGCAGTTTATCCCCCCAGGTGCTCTATGGCTACACCTTC
CASSLSPQVLYGYTF
>NA|TRBJ2-5|NA|TRBV9
TGTGCCAGCAGCGTCGGGGGAGGGGGGGAGACCCAGTACTTC
CASSVGGGGETQYF
>NA|TRBJ2-5|TRBD2|TRBV2
TGTGCCAGCAGGACTCCGGGACTAGCATCAGAGACCCAGTACTTC
CASRTPGLASETQYF
>NA|TRBJ2-1|NA|TRBV5-6
TGTGCCAGCAGCTGGGGGGGCGCGAGCTCCTACAATGAGCAGTTCTTC
CASSWGGASSYNEQFF
>NA|TRBJ1-4|TRBD1|TRBV30
TGTGCCTGGAGTATGGGACAGGGACGGGAAAAACTGTTTTTT
CAWSMGQGREKLFF
>NA|TRBJ1-2|TRBD1|TRBV7-8
TGTGCCAGCAGCTTAGCCCGGGACAGCTTCTATGGCTACACCTTC
CASSLARDSFYGYTF
>NA|TRBJ1-1|NA|TRBV7-6
TGTGCCAGCAGCTTAGTCCCCCAGGACACTGAAGCTTTCTTT
CASSLVPQDTEAFF
>NA|TRBJ1-1|TRBD1|TRBV7-8
TGTGCCAGCAGCCTCCGGACAGGGGAGGCTGAAGCTTTCTTT
CASSLRTGEAEAFF
>NA|TRBJ2-6|NA|TRBV7-9
TGTGCCAGCAGCCACTATGGGTCCGGAGGGGCCAACGTCCTGACTTTC
CASSHYGSGGANVLTF
>NA|TRBJ2-5|TRBD2|TRBV19
TGTGCCAGTAGTACGTATAGCGGGAGTGCAACGGGGACCCAGTACTTC
CASSTYSGSATGTQYF
>NA|TRBJ2-7|NA|TRBV4-2
TGTGCCAGCAGCCAAGTTCAGGGGCACGACGAGCAGTACTTC
CASSQVQGHDEQYF
>NA|TRBJ1-1|NA|TRBV7-9
TGTGCCAGCAGCTTAGGCGCGAACACTGAAGCTTTCTTT
CASSLGANTEAFF
>NA|TRBJ2-2|NA|TRBV6-6
TGTGCCAGCAGTTACTCGTTAGCTGGCGGGGAGCTGTTTTTT
CASSYSLAGGELFF
>NA|TRBJ1-1|NA|TRBV27
TGTGCCAGCAGTACCCAGGTTCCGACACCTATGAACACTGAAGCTTTCTTT
CASSTQVPTPMNTEAFF
>few|TRBJ1-2|NA|TRBV27
TGTGCCAGCACCCAGTCAGGGCTTGGGGGCTACACCTTC
CASTQSGLGGYTF
>NA|TRBJ2-1|TRBD2|TRBV15
TGTGCCACCCCTCAAAGCGGGGGCGGGGGACTATTCTTC
CATPQSGGGGLFF
>many|TRBJ2-7|NA|TRBV6-5
TGTGCCAGCAGTTACCGGCGTCAGGGCTACGAGCAGTACTTC
CASSYRRQGYEQYF
>NA|TRBJ2-7|NA|TRBV15
TGTGCCACCAGCAGAGATCTATCCCACCACGAGCAGTACTTC
CATSRDLSHHEQYF
>NA|TRBJ2-7|TRBD1|TRBV19
TGTGCCAGTAGTATATCGACAGGGGGCATCTACGAGCAGTACTTC
CASSISTGGIYEQYF
>NA|TRBJ2-4|NA|TRBV6-5
TGTGCCAGCAAAAACAGGGAATCCAAAAACATTCAGTACTTC
CASKNRESKNIQYF
>few|TRBJ2-1|TRBD1|TRBV28
TGTGCCAGCAGACTACAGGGGGCCTCCTACAATGAGCAGTTCTTC
CASRLQGASYNEQFF
>NA|TRBJ1-5|TRBD1|TRBV4-1
TGCGCCAGCAGCCAAGATACCGGGACAGGGGGCGACCAGCCCCAGCATTTT
CASSQDTGTGGDQPQHF
>once|TRBJ2-6|TRBD1|TRBV7-9
TGTGCCAGCAGCGACAGGGACACGCGTTACGTCCTGACTTTC
CASSDRDTRYVLTF
>NA|TRBJ2-3|TRBD2|TRBV19
TGTGCCAGTAGTCCTAGGACTAGCGGGGCAGATACGCAGTATTTT
CASSPRTSGADTQYF
>NA|TRBJ2-3|TRBD1|TRBV5-4
TGTGCCAGCAGCTGGACAGGGGATGGCCCAGATACGCAGTATTTT
CASSWTGDGPDTQYF
>NA|TRBJ2-1|TRBD2|TRBV7-8
TGTGCCAGCAGCTTAGATCGCGGGGGCTCCTACAATGAGCAGTTCTTC
CASSLDRGGSYNEQFF
>NA|TRBJ1-4|TRBD1|TRBV30
TGTGCCTCCTTTCACGTATCGGGGACAGGGGGGACCGCAACTAATGAAAAACTGTTTTTT
CASFHVSGTGGTATNEKLFF
>NA|TRBJ2-3|TRBD2|TRBV15
TGTGCCACCAGCAGAGATCCGGGACTAGTTACAGATACGCAGTATTTT
CATSRDPGLVTDTQYF
>NA|TRBJ1-1|TRBD1|TRBV11-2
TGTGCCAGCAGCGAAGGGACAGGCTTTGGCACTGAAGCTTTCTTT
CASSEGTGFGTEAFF
>NA|TRBJ1-2|TRBD1|TRBV28
TGTGCCAGCAGTTCCCCGACAGGGGGGAATGGCTACACCTTC
CASSSPTGGNGYTF
>NA|TRBJ2-1|TRBD2|TRBV9
TGTGCCAGCACCCTTACTAGCGGCAATGAGCAGTTCTTC
CASTLTSGNEQFF
>NA|TRBJ2-1|TRBD2|TRBV2
TGTGCCAGCAGTGTTTCTAGCGGTTACTACAATGAGCAGTTCTTC
CASSVSSGYYNEQFF
>once|TRBJ1-1|NA|TRBV5-1
TGCGCCAGCAGCTTGGAGGCAGGGGATCTGGGGCCTGAAGCTTTCTTT
CASSLEAGDLGPEAFF
>NA|TRBJ2-5|TRBD2|TRBV10-2
TGCGCCAGCAATATTATAGGGACTAGCGGGAGGGGGGAGACCCAGTACTTC
CASNIIGTSGRGETQYF
>NA|TRBJ2-2|NA|TRBV18
TGTGCCAGCTCATCTCAACGGGACACCGGGGAGCTGTTTTTT
CASSSQRDTGELFF
>few|TRBJ2-7|NA|TRBV11-3
TGTGCCAGCAGCTTCGTTCGCCCGGGAAGCGAGCAGTACTTC
CASSFVRPGSEQYF
>NA|TRBJ2-5|TRBD2|TRBV7-9
TGTGCCAGCAGTCGTCCTAGCGGGTGGGAGACCCAGTACTTC
CASSRPSGWETQYF
>once|TRBJ1-1|NA|TRBV5-4
TGTGCCAGCAGCTCCAGGGCGCCGGACACTGAAGCTTTCTTT
CASSSRAPDTEAFF
>NA|TRBJ2-7|NA|TRBV28
TGTGCCAGCAGTCCCCAAAGGACAGCCTCTTACGAGCAGTACTTC
CASSPQRTASYEQYF
>once|TRBJ1-1|NA|TRBV10-3
TGTGCCATCAGCGTAACGACAGCTCTGAACACTGAAGCTTTCTTT
CAISVTTALNTEAFF
>NA|TRBJ2-7|TRBD2|TRBV11-3
TGTGCCAGCAGCTTAGAAAGGGGTGGACTAGCGGGGTCCTACGAGCAGTACTTC
CASSLERGGLAGSYEQYF
>NA|TRBJ2-5|TRBD2|TRBV2
TGTGCCAGCGGAGGGACTAGCCGAATGGAGACCCAGTACTTC
CASGGTSRMETQYF
>NA|TRBJ2-1|NA|TRBV5-4
TGTGCCAGCAGCCAGTTCGGCGGAATCGGTGATGAGCAGTTCTTC
CASSQFGGIGDEQFF
>NA|TRBJ2-7|TRBD2|TRBV2
TGTGCCAGCAATTCGCTAGCGGGAGTGTACGAGCAGTACTTC
CASNSLAGVYEQYF
>NA|TRBJ2-1|NA|TRBV2
TGTGCCAGCAGTGAAGCGGCTACCGGGTACAATGAGCAGTTCTTC
CASSEAATGYNEQFF